The source of this T cell receptor beta chain is a study of T cell changes during pregnancy in multiple sclerosis (dated by TCRdb to the late 2010s). In terms of the full investigation: The study examined how the T cell repertoire changed over the course of pregnancy in women with multiple sclerosis.

The germline V gene (reference sequence) yields LNHDA for CDR1 and SQIVND for CDR2. Reading from cysteine to phenylalanine, the CDR3 counts 11 amino acids. The only DNA kept is the CDR3, 33 bases in frame from the first base. Trimming removed 6 bases from V and 3 bases from J, leaving 6 bases between the germline ends. The library was prepared using the immunoSEQ multiplex PCR assay. In TCRdb, the immuneACCESS table is reduced to in-frame sequences with V and J assigned. These tables do not hold every clone; where another copy was compared, an unresolved V gene accounts for under half, and the others remain unexplained. Across this sample there are 72,000 or so clones, with 85% to 95% seen only once. The ten largest clones take up approximately 2.5% of the sample. A word on this clone: Its antigen remains unidentified. No per-base quality is available; no much larger clone lies one base away. Different DNA sequences within this sample yield the same CDR3.

Sequencing was performed on peripheral blood, taken in the second trimester of pregnancy. This chain joins TRBV19 to TRBJ2-7; a tentative D call is TRBD1 (6 bases match). This clonotype was sampled from a female donor with multiple sclerosis, enrolled in a pregnancy study. Here the CDR3 is given as CASRDSYEQYF. The DNA sequence is TGTGCCAGTAGGGACAGCTACGAGCAGTACTTC.